This T cell receptor beta chain was found in a study of T cell responses to AZD1222 COVID-19 vaccine. Profiled with immunoSEQ multiplex PCR; TCRdb holds only in-frame clones, not every one. Of tens of thousands of clones listed, 80% to 90% are singletons. A note on this clone: Its antigen remains unidentified.

Findings and caveats of the study: At study baseline, merely roughly 6 AZD1222 recipients were seropositive. Clonal diversity may have been underestimated, and the donors were mostly white British, with more females than males.

Germline loops: CDR1 SNHLY, CDR2 FYNNEI. The length of the CDR3 is 17 residues. V gave up 0 bases and J gave up 14 bases; unmatched junction bases: 15. This receptor was taken from an adult who received the AZD1222 COVID-19 vaccine. Sample: peripheral blood, taken 28 days after the second AZD1222 dose. V usage is TRBV2 and J usage is TRBJ1-4, with 10 bases lining up with TRBD1. This chain's CDR3 is CASSEAATGTGVSYLFF. In nucleotides, the CDR3 is TGTGCCAGCAGTGAAGCAGCCACCGGGACAGGGGTTTCTTACCTGTTTTTT.